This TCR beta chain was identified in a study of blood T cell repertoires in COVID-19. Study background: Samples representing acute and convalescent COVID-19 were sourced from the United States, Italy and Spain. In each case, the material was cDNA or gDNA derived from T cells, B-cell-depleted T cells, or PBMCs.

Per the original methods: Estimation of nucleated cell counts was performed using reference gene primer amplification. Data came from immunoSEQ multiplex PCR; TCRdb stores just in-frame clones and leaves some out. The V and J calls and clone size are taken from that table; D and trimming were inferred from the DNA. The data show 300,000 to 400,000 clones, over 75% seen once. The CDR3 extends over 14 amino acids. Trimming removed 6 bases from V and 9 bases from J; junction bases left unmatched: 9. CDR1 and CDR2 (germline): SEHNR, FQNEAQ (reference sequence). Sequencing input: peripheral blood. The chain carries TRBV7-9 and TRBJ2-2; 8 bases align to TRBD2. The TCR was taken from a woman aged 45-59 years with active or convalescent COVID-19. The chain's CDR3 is CASRDSGVVRELFF. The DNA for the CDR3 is TGTGCCAGCAGAGATAGCGGGGTAGTCAGGGAGCTGTTTTTT. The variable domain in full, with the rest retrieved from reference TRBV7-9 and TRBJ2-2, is DTGVSQNPRHKITKRGQNVTFRCDPISEHNRLYWYRQTLGQGPEFLTYFQNEAQLEKSRLLSDRFSAERPKGSFSTLEIQRTEQGDSAMYLCASRDSGVVRELFFGEGSRLTVL.